This TCR beta chain emerged from a study of graft-versus-host responses after intestinal transplantation. Sequenced by immunoSEQ multiplex PCR; TCRdb stores in-frame clones only, minus some. The table lists some 9,600 clones, 88% of them singletons. With regard to this clone: Its antigen is as yet unknown.

Study findings and constraints: The authors found GvH clones in recipient marrow, some appearing first in ileum or blood.

The source of this sequence is a human patient who received an intestinal transplant, so some T cells may come from the graft donor. Here the sequenced sample was PBMCs, taken just over 240 days after intestinal transplant.

CDR3 nucleotide sequence: TGTGCCAGCAGTTTATTCGGGACAGGGAACACTGAAGCTTTCTTT. Protein sequence: CASSLFGTGNTEAFF. J is TRBJ1-1 and V is TRBV27, with 8 bases matching TRBD1. There are 15 residues in the CDR3. In germline, CDR1 is MNHEY, CDR2 SMNVEV (reference sequence). With V trimmed by 1 base and J by 1 base, 2 bases remained unmatched.